This T cell receptor beta chain is from a study of identical twins. Study-wide findings and caveats: Alpha sequences out of frame and shared by twins had excess low generation probability. The degree of excess twin sharing was weaker in beta out-of-frame sequences.

V was trimmed by 5 bases and J by 9 bases, leaving 23 bases between them. Germline loops: CDR1 SEHNR, CDR2 FQNEAQ (reference sequence). There are 16 residues in the CDR3. All of the donors were Caucasians in good health. This clonotype was found a few times. Its antigen is as yet unknown. Each cDNA held unique molecular identifiers, and template switching gave it a universal primer site. TCRdb re-called the 5' RACE reads with MiXCR, one entry per CDR3 protein. Among some 500,000 distinct CDR3 sequences listed, 9% to 10% were seen once. This sample was shared with a second study, whose subject was yellow fever vaccine responses in identical twins.

The source is a woman between 18 and 29 years old in good health. The sequencing input was PBMCs. The chain is built from TRBV7-9 and TRBJ2-1, with D perhaps TRBD2 (5 bases). CDR3 bases: TGTGCCAGCAGCACCATGAGGGATGCCAGGACTTTTGAGCAGTTCTTC. This gives the protein CASSTMRDARTFEQFF.